This paragraph reports one T cell receptor beta chain. Generated by immunoSEQ multiplex PCR, the TCRdb table keeps only in-frame clones and is missing some. The sample holds some 290,000 clones, almost 90% seen once. The data belong to a study of blood T cell repertoires in COVID-19. The sequence came from a woman aged 40 to 50 with COVID-19, enrolled during active disease. The material sequenced was peripheral blood.

CDR3: CASSFGTYNEQFF. CDR3 nucleotides: TGTGCCAGCAGTTTCGGGACATACAATGAGCAGTTCTTC. The chain employs TRBV5-8 and TRBJ2-1, with a weak D call TRBD1 (6 bases). V shed 5 bases and J shed 4 bases, with 10 bases lying between them. In germline, CDR1 is SGHTS, CDR2 YDEGEE. The CDR3 is 13 residues long.